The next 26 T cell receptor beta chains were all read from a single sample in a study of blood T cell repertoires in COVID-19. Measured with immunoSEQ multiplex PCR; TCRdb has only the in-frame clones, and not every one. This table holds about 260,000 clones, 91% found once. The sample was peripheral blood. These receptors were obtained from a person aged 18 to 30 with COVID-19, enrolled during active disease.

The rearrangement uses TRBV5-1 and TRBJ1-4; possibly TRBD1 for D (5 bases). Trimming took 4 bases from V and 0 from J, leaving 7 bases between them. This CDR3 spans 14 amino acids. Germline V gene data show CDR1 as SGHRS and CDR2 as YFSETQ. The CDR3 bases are TGCGCCAGCAGCCAGACAGCAACTAATGAAAAACTGTTTTTT. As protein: CASSQTATNEKLFF.

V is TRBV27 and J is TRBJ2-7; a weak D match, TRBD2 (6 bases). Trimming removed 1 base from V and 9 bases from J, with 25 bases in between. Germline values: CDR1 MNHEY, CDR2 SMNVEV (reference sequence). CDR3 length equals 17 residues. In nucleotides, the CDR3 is TGTGCCAGCAGTTTATTCCCGCCGGGACTTACCTACGAAGGGCAGTACTTC. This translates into CASSLFPPGLTYEGQYF.

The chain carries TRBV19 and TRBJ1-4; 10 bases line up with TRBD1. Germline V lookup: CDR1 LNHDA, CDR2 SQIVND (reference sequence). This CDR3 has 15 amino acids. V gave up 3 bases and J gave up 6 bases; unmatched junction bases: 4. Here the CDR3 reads CASSIRQGADEKLFF. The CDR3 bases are TGTGCCAGTAGTATCCGACAGGGGGCAGATGAAAAACTGTTTTTT.

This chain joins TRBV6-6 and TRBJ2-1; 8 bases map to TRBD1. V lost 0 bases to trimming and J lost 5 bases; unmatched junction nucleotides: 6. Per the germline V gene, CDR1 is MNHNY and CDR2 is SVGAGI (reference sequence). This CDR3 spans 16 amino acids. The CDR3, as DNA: TGTGCCAGCAGTTACTCCGCAGGGGGCCTGGACAATGAGCAGTTCTTC. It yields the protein CASSYSAGGLDNEQFF.

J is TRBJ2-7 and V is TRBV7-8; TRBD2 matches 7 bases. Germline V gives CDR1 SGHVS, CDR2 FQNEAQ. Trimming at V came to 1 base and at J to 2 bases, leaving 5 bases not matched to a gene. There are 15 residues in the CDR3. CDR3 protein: CASSLERTRAYEQYF. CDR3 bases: TGTGCCAGCAGCTTAGAGAGGACTAGGGCCTACGAGCAGTACTTC.

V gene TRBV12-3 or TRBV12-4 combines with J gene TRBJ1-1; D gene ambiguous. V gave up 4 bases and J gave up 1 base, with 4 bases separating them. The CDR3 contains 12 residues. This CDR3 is CASSSQNTEAFF. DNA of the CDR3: TGTGCCAGCAGTTCCCAGAACACTGAAGCTTTCTTT.

The CDR3 region is CASSLITPSGQPQHF. CDR3 DNA: TGTGCCAGCAGTTTAATTACCCCGTCGGGACAGCCCCAGCATTTT. This rearrangement joins TRBV28 to TRBJ1-5; D is unresolved. The V and J ends lost 2 bases and 7 bases respectively, with 15 bases between them. CDR3 size: 15 residues. Germline V gene lookup returns CDR1 MDHEN and CDR2 SYDVKM.

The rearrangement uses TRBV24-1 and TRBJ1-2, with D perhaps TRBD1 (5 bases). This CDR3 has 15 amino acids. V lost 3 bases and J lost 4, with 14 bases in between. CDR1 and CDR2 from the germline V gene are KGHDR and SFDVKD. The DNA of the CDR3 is TGTGCCACCAGTGATGGGGGGGACGATTCCTATGGCTACACCTTC. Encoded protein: CATSDGGDDSYGYTF.

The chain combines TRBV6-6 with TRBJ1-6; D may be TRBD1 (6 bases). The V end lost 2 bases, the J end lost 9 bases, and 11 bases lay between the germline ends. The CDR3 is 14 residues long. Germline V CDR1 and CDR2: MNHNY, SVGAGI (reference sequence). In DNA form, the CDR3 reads TGTGCCAGCAGTTACCCCGAGACAGGTTCACCCCTCCACTTT. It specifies CASSYPETGSPLHF.

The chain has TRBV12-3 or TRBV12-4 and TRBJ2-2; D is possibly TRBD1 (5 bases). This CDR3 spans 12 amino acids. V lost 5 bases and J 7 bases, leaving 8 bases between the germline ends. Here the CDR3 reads CASSPGLGELFF. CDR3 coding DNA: TGTGCCAGCAGTCCAGGGCTCGGGGAGCTGTTTTTT.

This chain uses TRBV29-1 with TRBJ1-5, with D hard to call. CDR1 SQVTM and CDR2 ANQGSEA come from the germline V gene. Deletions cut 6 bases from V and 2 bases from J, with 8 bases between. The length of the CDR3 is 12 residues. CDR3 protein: CSVRDGNQPQHF. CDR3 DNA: TGCAGCGTGAGGGATGGCAATCAGCCCCAGCATTTT.

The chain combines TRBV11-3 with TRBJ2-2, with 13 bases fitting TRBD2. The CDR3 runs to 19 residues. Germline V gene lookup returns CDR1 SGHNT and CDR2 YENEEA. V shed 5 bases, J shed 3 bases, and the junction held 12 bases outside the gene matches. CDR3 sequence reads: CASSPSLTSGRGYTGELFF. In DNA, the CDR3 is TGTGCCAGCAGCCCGTCCTTAACTAGCGGGAGGGGGTACACCGGGGAGCTGTTTTTT.

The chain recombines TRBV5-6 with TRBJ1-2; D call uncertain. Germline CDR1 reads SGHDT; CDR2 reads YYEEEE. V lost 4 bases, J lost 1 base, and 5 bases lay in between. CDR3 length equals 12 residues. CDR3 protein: CASSQNNYGYTF. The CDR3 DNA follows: TGTGCCAGCAGCCAAAATAACTATGGCTACACCTTC.

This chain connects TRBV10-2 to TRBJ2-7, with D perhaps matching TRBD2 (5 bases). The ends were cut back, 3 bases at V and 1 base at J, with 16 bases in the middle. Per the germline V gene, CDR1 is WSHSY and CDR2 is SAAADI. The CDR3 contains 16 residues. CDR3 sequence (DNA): TGCGCCAGCAGTGACCCAAGCAGCGGATTGTCCTACGAGCAGTACTTC. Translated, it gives CASSDPSSGLSYEQYF.

Here the CDR3 DNA reads TGTGCCATCAGGGGGGACAGGGATGACTATGGCTACACCTTC. This gives the protein CAIRGDRDDYGYTF. The chain employs TRBV10-3 and TRBJ1-2, with 9 bases lining up with TRBD1. The V gene's germline CDR1 is ENHRY and CDR2 SYGVKD. Unmatched junction bases numbered 5, after V lost 6 bases and J lost 3 bases. This CDR3 has 14 amino acids.

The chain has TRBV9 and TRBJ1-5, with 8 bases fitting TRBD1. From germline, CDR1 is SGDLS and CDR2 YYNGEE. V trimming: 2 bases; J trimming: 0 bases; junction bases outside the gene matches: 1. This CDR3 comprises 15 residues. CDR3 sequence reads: CASSVTGDSNQPQHF. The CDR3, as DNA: TGTGCCAGCAGCGTGACAGGGGATAGCAATCAGCCCCAGCATTTT.

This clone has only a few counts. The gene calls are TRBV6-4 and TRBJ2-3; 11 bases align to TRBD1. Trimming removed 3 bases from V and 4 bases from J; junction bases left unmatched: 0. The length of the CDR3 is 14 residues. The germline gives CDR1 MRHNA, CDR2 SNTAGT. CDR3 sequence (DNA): TGTGCCAGCAGTGAGGGACAGGGGGCAGATACGCAGTATTTT. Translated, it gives CASSEGQGADTQYF.

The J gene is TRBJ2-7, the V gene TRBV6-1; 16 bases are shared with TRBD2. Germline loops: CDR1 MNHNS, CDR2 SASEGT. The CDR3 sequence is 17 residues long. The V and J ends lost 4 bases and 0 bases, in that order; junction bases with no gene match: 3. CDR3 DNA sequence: TGTGCCAGCAGTGCGGGACTAGCGGGAGGGTCCTCCTACGAGCAGTACTTC. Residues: CASSAGLAGGSSYEQYF.

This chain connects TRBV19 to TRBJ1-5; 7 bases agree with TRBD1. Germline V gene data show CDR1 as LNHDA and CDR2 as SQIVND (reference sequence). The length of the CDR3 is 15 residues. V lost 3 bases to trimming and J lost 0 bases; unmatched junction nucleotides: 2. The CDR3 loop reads CASSMAGGSNQPQHF. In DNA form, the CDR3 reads TGTGCCAGTAGTATGGCAGGGGGTAGCAATCAGCCCCAGCATTTT.

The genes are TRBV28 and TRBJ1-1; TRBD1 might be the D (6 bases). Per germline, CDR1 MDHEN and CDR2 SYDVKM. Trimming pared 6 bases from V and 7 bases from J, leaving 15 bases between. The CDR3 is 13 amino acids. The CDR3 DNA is TGTGCCAGCAGGCTAAATCGCAGGGGTGAAGCTTTCTTT. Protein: CASRLNRRGEAFF.

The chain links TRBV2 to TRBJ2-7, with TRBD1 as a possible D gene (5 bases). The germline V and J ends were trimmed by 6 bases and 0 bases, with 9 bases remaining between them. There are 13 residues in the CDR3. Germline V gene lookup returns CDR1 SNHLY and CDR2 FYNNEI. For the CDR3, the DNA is TGTGCCAGCAGGGCGGACAACTCCTACGAGCAGTACTTC. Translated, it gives CASRADNSYEQYF.

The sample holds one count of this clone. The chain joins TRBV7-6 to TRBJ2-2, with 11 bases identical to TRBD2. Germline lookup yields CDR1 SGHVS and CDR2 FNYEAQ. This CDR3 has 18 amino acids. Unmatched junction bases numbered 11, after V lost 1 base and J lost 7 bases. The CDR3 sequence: CASSLVLELAGVHGELFF. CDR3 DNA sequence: TGTGCCAGCAGCTTAGTCTTAGAACTAGCGGGAGTTCACGGGGAGCTGTTTTTT. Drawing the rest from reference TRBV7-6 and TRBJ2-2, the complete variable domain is GAGVSQSPRYKVTKRGQDVALRCDPISGHVSLYWYRQALGQGPEFLTYFNYEAQQDKSGLPNDRFSAERPEGSISTLTIQRTEQRDSAMYRCASSLVLELAGVHGELFFGEGSRLTVL.

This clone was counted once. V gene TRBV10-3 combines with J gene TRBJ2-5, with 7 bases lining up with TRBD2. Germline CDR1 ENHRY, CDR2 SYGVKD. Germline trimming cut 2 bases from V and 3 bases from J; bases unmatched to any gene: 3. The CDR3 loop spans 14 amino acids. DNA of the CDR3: TGTGCCATCAGTGAGCCCGGGGGGAAAGAGACCCAGTACTTC. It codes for CAISEPGGKETQYF.

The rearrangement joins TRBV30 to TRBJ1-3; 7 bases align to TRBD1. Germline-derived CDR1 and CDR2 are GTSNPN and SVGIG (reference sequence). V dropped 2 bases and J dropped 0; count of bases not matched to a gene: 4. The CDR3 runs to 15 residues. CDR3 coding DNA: TGTGCCTGGAGTAAGGGGGCCATCTCTGGAAACACCATATATTTT. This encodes CAWSKGAISGNTIYF.

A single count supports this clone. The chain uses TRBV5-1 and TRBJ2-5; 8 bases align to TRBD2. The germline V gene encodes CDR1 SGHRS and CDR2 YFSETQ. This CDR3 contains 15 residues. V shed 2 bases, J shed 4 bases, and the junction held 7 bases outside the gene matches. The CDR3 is CASSLEGTRLETQYF. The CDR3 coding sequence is TGCGCCAGCAGCTTAGAGGGGACTAGGTTAGAGACCCAGTACTTC.

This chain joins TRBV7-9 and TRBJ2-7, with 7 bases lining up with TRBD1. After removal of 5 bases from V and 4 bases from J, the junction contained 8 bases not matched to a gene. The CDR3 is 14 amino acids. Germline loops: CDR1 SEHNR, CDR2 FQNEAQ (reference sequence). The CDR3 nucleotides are TGTGCCAGCAGCGCCCGACAGGGAGCATACGAGCAGTACTTC. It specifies CASSARQGAYEQYF.